These 22 T cell receptor beta chains were sequenced from one sample in a study of T cell repertoires in cytomegalovirus infection. MiXCR, run by TCRdb on the reads, gives a single entry per CDR3 protein. The sample lists 300,000 to 400,000 distinct CDR3 sequences; more than 8% were seen once. The sequencing input was PBMCs. The receptors were sampled from a human donor in good health (CMV status not recorded). Some clones in this sample may be carry-over from other donors' samples.

In regard to this clonotype: A clone one base away is much larger, so this may be a read error. The rearrangement uses TRBV6-6 and TRBJ2-1; TRBD2 aligns across 7 bases. Germline CDR1 and CDR2: MNHNY and SVGAGI (reference sequence). This CDR3 is built from 16 residues. The chain's CDR3 is CASSYRNGGSRNVQFF. The CDR3, as DNA: TGTGCCAGCAGTTACAGGAACGGCGGGAGTAGGAATGTGCAGTTCTTC.

This clonotype has a handful of counts. The CDR3 nucleotides read TGTGCCAGCAGCTTACTCCAGAGCTCTGGAAACACCATATATTTT. This translates into CASSLLQSSGNTIYF. The V and J genes are TRBV11-2 and TRBJ1-3; no clear D. Germline lookup yields CDR1 SGHAT and CDR2 FQNNGV. V was trimmed by 2 bases and J by 0 bases, leaving 8 bases between them. The CDR3 runs to 15 residues.

This clonotype was counted between two and nine times. The genes are TRBV7-6 and TRBJ2-7; the D gene is possibly TRBD1 (6 bases). The CDR3 extends over 14 amino acids. Trimming took off 0 bases at V and 2 bases at J, with 8 bases between the two ends. Germline V lookup: CDR1 SGHVS, CDR2 FNYEAQ. In nucleotides, the CDR3 is TGTGCCAGCAGCTTAGCAACAGGGACCTACGAGCAGTACTTC. This gives the protein CASSLATGTYEQYF. Drawing the rest from reference TRBV7-6 and TRBJ2-7, the complete variable domain is GAGVSQSPRYKVTKRGQDVALRCDPISGHVSLYWYRQALGQGPEFLTYFNYEAQQDKSGLPNDRFSAERPEGSISTLTIQRTEQRDSAMYRCASSLATGTYEQYFGPGTRLTVT.

This clonotype was detected only a few times. The chain employs TRBV19 and TRBJ2-1; no clear D. The CDR3 is made up of 11 amino acids. V lost 4 bases and J 7 bases, leaving 5 bases between the germline ends. Germline lookup yields CDR1 LNHDA and CDR2 SQIVND (reference sequence). The CDR3 region has the DNA TGTGCCAGTAGTAAGGGAAATGAGCAGTTCTTC. Translation: CASSKGNEQFF.

At least ten counts were recorded for this clonotype. This chain uses TRBV7-6 with TRBJ2-7, with D tentatively TRBD2 (5 bases). Germline values: CDR1 SGHVS, CDR2 FNYEAQ. The ends were cut back, 1 base at V and 0 bases at J, with 10 bases in the middle. The CDR3 runs to 15 residues. The CDR3 loop is CASSLGDGSSYEQYF. The CDR3 DNA sequence: TGTGCCAGCAGCTTAGGAGATGGGAGCTCCTACGAGCAGTACTTC.

The chain has TRBV4-3 and TRBJ1-1; no clear D. The CDR3 is made up of 13 amino acids. Trimming took 0 bases from V and 7 from J, leaving 9 bases between them. Germline V gene data show CDR1 as LGHNA and CDR2 as YSLEER. CDR3 DNA sequence: TGCGCCAGCAGCCAAGATAGGACCGGTGAAGCTTTCTTT. Its translation: CASSQDRTGEAFF.

This chain joins TRBV30 and TRBJ1-5, with 10 bases identical to TRBD1. The germline gives CDR1 GTSNPN, CDR2 SVGIG (reference sequence). The junction had 3 bases not matched to a gene; V was cut back by 4 bases and J by 0 bases. The CDR3 is 15 residues long. Here the CDR3 DNA reads TGTGCCTGGAAGGGACAGGGGATTAGCAATCAGCCCCAGCATTTT. It translates to CAWKGQGISNQPQHF.

This clonotype has just a few counts. The chain joins TRBV11-2 to TRBJ1-6; no clear D. The CDR3 covers 16 residues. V lost 5 bases and J 0 bases, leaving 11 bases between the germline ends. Per germline, CDR1 SGHAT and CDR2 FQNNGV. Here the CDR3 DNA reads TGTGCCAGCAGCCCCTTCGAGGTCTCCTATAATTCACCCCTCCACTTT. Its translation is CASSPFEVSYNSPLHF.

This clonotype occurred many times. V usage is TRBV7-8 and J usage is TRBJ2-1, with D perhaps TRBD1 or TRBD2 (5 bases each). V lost 6 bases and J lost 3, with 9 bases in between. Looked up from germline, CDR1 is SGHVS and CDR2 is FQNEAQ. This CDR3 region has 13 residues. The CDR3, as DNA: TGTGCCAGCAGGGGGGACGGCTACAATGAGCAGTTCTTC. This gives the protein CASRGDGYNEQFF.

This clonotype was recorded a few times. The chain couples TRBV29-1 to TRBJ1-2, with 7 bases lining up with TRBD1. With V trimmed by 3 bases and J by 8 bases, 9 bases remained unmatched. The CDR3 length is 13 residues. CDR1 is SQVTM and CDR2 is ANQGSEA in the germline V gene. Written as DNA, the CDR3 is TGCAGCGTTGATTCAGGGGGAATGGGGGGCTACACCTTC. It translates to CSVDSGGMGGYTF.

This clonotype was counted ten times or more. The J gene is TRBJ2-3, the V gene TRBV7-2; 8 bases are shared with TRBD2. The CDR3 spans 17 residues. Per the germline V gene, CDR1 is SGHTA and CDR2 is FQGNSA. Trimming cost V 4 bases and J 2 bases; bases outside gene matches: 11. The CDR3 nucleotides are TGTGCCAGCAGCTATCCGGGACTAGAGATAATCACAGATACGCAGTATTTT. Its translation is CASSYPGLEIITDTQYF.

In its sample, this clonotype was seen a few times. This chain uses TRBV12-3 or TRBV12-4 with TRBJ2-7; D possibly corresponds to TRBD1 (6 bases). The V gene lost 6 bases and the J gene lost 1 base, with 16 bases spanning the gap. This CDR3 spans 15 amino acids. The CDR3 region is CASRPGLQGSYEQYF. CDR3 DNA: TGTGCCAGCAGGCCTGGATTACAGGGATCCTACGAGCAGTACTTC.

This clonotype was detected ten times or more. The chain uses TRBV19 and TRBJ2-3; no reliable D call. The CDR3 loop spans 13 amino acids. Between the trimmed V and J ends, which lost 5 bases and 2 bases, there was a span of 8 bases. Germline assignment: CDR1 LNHDA and CDR2 SQIVND (reference sequence). The CDR3 region has the DNA TGTGCCAGTAGTGTATCGTCCACAGATACGCAGTATTTT. This gives the protein CASSVSSTDTQYF.

This clonotype appeared a few times. The chain employs TRBV7-6 and TRBJ2-2; 7 bases match TRBD1. The CDR3 sequence is 14 residues long. The V segment lost 6 bases and the J segment 5 bases; nucleotides outside the gene matches: 6. The germline V gene has CDR1 SGHVS and CDR2 FNYEAQ. CDR3 amino acids: CASRTGQRTGELFF. DNA of the CDR3: TGTGCCAGCAGAACGGGACAGAGAACCGGGGAGCTGTTTTTT.

This clonotype has more than one count but fewer than ten. V usage is TRBV11-3 and J usage is TRBJ2-7; TRBD1 matches at 8 bases. Germline-derived CDR1 and CDR2 are SGHNT and YENEEA. The junction had 5 bases not matched to a gene; V was cut back by 5 bases and J by 5 bases. The CDR3 is 13 residues long. For the CDR3, the DNA is TGTGCCAGCAGCAAGGACAGGGTGGACGAGCAGTACTTC. Protein sequence: CASSKDRVDEQYF.

This clonotype was observed at least ten times. The CDR3 DNA follows: TGTGCCAGCAGCGTCTTTACAGACTATGGCTACACCTTC. It codes for CASSVFTDYGYTF. The chain uses TRBV12-3 or TRBV12-4 and TRBJ1-2; D is unresolved. This CDR3 is built from 13 residues. The V and J ends lost 6 bases and 3 bases respectively, with 11 bases between them.

Comment on this clonotype: Without the conserved terminal phenylalanine or tryptophan, this CDR3 likely stems from a read error. The rearrangement uses TRBV12-3 or TRBV12-4 and TRBJ1-2; no clear D. Trimming took 2 bases from V and 4 from J, leaving 14 bases between them. The CDR3 contains 15 residues. The CDR3: CASSLIAGGGYGYTS. Written as DNA, the CDR3 is TGTGCCAGCAGTTTAATTGCAGGAGGAGGCTATGGCTACACCTCC.

This clonotype was counted only a few times. The rearrangement uses TRBV7-9 and TRBJ1-2; 11 bases line up with TRBD1. The V gene end was trimmed by 5 bases and the J gene end by 4 bases; junction bases not matched to a gene: 9. Looked up from germline, CDR1 is SEHNR and CDR2 is FQNEAQ (reference sequence). The CDR3 has 16 residues. CDR3 sequence reads: CASSAQGQGAGYGYTF. CDR3 nucleotides: TGTGCCAGCAGCGCTCAAGGACAGGGGGCTGGCTATGGCTACACCTTC.

The gene calls are TRBV7-9 and TRBJ1-1; D ambiguous. The CDR3 is 12 amino acids. The V end was cut by 1 base, the J end by 10 bases, with 10 bases between. Germline CDR1 and CDR2: SEHNR and FQNEAQ (reference sequence). This CDR3 reads CASSLGSLPAFF. As DNA, the CDR3 is TGTGCCAGCAGCTTAGGCAGCCTCCCAGCTTTCTTT.

J is TRBJ1-1 and V is TRBV28; no clear D gene. The CDR3 has 13 amino acids. The germline V gene encodes CDR1 MDHEN and CDR2 SYDVKM. V shed 8 bases and J shed 1 base, with 11 bases lying between them. The CDR3 here is CASARVGNTEAFF. Written as DNA, the CDR3 is TGTGCCAGCGCGCGGGTGGGGAACACTGAAGCTTTCTTT. Using reference TRBV28 and TRBJ1-1 for the parts outside the CDR3, the full variable domain is DVKVTQSSRYLVKRTGEKVFLECVQDMDHENMFWYRQDPGLGLRLIYFSYDVKMKEKGDIPEGYSVSREKKERFSLILESASTNQTSMYLCASARVGNTEAFFGQGTRLTVV.

The rearrangement joins TRBV28 to TRBJ2-7, with unresolved D. In germline, CDR1 is MDHEN, CDR2 SYDVKM. This CDR3 region has 10 residues. V shed 8 bases and J shed 10 bases, with 12 bases lying between them. In DNA, the CDR3 is TGTGCCAGCGGGCAATCTACACAGTACTTC. It codes for CASGQSTQYF.

This clonotype was counted only a few times. This chain uses TRBV19 with TRBJ2-7; 8 bases map to TRBD2. The CDR3 is 15 residues long. The V gene end was trimmed by 5 bases and the J gene end by 2 bases; junction bases not matched to a gene: 8. Germline-derived CDR1 and CDR2 are LNHDA and SQIVND (reference sequence). In DNA, the CDR3 is TGTGCCAGTAGTCGGTCTCCTAGCGGGCCCTACGAGCAGTACTTC. Protein: CASSRSPSGPYEQYF.